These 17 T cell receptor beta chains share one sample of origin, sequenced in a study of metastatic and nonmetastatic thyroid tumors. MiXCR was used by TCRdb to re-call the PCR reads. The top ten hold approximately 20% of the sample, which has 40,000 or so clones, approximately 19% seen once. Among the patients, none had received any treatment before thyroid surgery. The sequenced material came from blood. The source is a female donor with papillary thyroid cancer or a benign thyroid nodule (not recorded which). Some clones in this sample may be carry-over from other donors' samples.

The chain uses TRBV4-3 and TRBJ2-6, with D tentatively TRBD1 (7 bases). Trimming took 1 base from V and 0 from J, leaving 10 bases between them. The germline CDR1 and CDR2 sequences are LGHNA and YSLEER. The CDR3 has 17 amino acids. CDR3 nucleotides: TGCGCCAGCAGCCAAGCAGGGGGGCGCTCTGGGGCCAACGTCCTGACTTTC. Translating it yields CASSQAGGRSGANVLTF.

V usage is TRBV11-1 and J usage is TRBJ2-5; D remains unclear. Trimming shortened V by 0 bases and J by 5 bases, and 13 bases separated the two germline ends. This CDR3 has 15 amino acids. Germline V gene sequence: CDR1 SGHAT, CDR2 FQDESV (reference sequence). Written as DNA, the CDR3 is TGTGCCAGCAGCTTAGCGCGGACGATGAGTGAGACCCAGTACTTC. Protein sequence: CASSLARTMSETQYF.

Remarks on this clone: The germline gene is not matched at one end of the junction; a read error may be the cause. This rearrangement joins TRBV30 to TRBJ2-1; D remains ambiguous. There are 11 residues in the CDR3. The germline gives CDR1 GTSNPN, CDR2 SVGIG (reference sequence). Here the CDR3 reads CVWSLQNEQFF. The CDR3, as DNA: TGTGTCTGGAGTTTACAGAATGAGCAGTTCTTC.

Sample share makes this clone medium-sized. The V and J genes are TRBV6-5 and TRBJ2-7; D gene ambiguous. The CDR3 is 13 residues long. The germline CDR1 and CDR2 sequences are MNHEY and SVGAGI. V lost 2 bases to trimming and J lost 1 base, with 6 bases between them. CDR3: CASSYGLSYEQYF. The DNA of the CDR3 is TGTGCCAGCAGTTACGGGCTATCCTACGAGCAGTACTTC.

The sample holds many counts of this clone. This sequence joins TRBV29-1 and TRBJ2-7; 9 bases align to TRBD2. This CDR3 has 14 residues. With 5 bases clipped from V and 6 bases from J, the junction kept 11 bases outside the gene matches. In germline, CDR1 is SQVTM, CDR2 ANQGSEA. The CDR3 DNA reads TGCAGCGTTACCGGGACTAGCACGAAAAGCGAGCAGTACTTC. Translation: CSVTGTSTKSEQYF.

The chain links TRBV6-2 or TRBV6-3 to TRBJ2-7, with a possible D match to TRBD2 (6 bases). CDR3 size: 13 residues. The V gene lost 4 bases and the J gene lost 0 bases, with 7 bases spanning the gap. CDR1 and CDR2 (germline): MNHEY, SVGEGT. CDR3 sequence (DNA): TGTGCCAGCAGTTGGAGGGACTCCTACGAGCAGTACTTC. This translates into CASSWRDSYEQYF.

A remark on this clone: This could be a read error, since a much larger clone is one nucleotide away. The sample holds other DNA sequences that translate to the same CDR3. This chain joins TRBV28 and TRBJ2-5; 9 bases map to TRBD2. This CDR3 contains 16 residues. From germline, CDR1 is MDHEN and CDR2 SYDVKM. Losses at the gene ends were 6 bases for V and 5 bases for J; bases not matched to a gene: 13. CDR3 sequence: CASSFTAGGFRETQYF. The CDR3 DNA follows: TGTGCCAGCAGCTTTACGGCGGGGGGGTTTCGTGAGACCCAGTACTTC.

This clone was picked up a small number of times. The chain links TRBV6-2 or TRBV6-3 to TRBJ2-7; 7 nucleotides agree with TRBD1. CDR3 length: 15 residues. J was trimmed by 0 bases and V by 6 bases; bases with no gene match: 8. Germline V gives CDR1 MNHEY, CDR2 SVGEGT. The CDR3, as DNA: TGTGCCAGCAGGCTGACGGGACAGAACTCCTACGAGCAGTACTTC. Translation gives CASRLTGQNSYEQYF.

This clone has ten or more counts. CDR3 region: CASSQDLAGTNTGELFF. The CDR3 region has the DNA TGCGCCAGCAGCCAAGACTTAGCGGGGACGAACACCGGGGAGCTGTTTTTT. The gene calls are TRBV4-3 and TRBJ2-2, with 8 bases aligning to TRBD2. From germline, CDR1 is LGHNA and CDR2 YSLEER. The trim removed 0 bases at V and 0 bases at J, leaving 3 bases unmatched. The CDR3 covers 17 residues.

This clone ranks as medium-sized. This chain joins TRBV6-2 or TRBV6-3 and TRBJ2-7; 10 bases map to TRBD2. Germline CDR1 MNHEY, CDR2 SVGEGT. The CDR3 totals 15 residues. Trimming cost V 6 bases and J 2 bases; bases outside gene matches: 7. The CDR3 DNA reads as TGTGCCAGCAGCAAAGGTCTAGCGGGAGCCTACGAGCAGTACTTC. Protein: CASSKGLAGAYEQYF.

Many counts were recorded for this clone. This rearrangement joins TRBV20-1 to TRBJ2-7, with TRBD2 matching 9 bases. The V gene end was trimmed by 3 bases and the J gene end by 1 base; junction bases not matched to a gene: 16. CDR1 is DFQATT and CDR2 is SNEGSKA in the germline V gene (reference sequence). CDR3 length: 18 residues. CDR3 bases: TGCAGTGCTAGGCCCTTTGGACTAGCGATGCCCCTATCCTACGAGCAGTACTTC. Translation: CSARPFGLAMPLSYEQYF.

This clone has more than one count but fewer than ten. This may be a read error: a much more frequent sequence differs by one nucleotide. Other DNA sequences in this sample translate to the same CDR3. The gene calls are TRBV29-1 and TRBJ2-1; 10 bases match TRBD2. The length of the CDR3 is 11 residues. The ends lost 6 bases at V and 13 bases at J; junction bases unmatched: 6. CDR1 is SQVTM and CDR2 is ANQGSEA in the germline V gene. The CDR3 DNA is TGCAGCGTGGGCACTAGCGGGGTCCAGTTCTTC. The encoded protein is CSVGTSGVQFF.

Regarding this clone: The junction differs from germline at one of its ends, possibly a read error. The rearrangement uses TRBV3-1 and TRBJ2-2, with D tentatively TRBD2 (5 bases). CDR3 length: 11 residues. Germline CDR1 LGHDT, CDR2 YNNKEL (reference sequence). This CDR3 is CASSHVGELLF. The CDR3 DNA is TGTGCCAGCAGCCATGTCGGGGAGCTGCTTTTT. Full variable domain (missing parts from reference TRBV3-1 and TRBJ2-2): DTAVSQTPKYLVTQMGNDKSIKCEQNLGHDTMYWYKQDSKKFLKIMFSYNNKELIINETVPNRFSPKSPDKAHLNLHINSLELGDSAVYFCASSHVGELLFGEGSRLTVL.

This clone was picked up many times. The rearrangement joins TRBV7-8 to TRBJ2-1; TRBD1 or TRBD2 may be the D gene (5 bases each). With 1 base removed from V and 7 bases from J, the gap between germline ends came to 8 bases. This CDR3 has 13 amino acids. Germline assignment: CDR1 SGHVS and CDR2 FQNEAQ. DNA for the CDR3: TGTGCCAGCAGCTTAGAAGAGGGGAATGAGCAGTTCTTC. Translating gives CASSLEEGNEQFF.

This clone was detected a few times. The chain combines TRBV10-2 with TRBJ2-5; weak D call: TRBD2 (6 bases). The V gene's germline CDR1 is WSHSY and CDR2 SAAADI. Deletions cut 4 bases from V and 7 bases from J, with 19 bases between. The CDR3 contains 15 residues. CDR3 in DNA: TGCGCCAGCAGTGGAGAGACTAGAGCACCGCGGACCCAGTACTTC. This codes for CASSGETRAPRTQYF.

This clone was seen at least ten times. CDR3 DNA sequence: TGTGCCAGCAGAGCCGGGGGAAGCACAGATACGCAGTATTTT. Protein: CASRAGGSTDTQYF. The chain is built from TRBV6-4 and TRBJ2-3, with D possibly TRBD2 on 6 matching bases. Looked up from germline, CDR1 is MRHNA and CDR2 is SNTAGT. With 6 bases removed from V and 0 bases from J, the gap between germline ends came to 10 bases. The CDR3 has 14 amino acids.

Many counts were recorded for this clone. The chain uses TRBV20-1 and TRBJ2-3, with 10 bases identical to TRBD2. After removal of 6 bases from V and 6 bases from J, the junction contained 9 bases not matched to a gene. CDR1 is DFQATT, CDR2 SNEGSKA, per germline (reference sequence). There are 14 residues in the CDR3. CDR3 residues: CSARRLAGVDTQYF. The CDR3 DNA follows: TGCAGTGCCAGACGGCTAGCGGGAGTGGATACGCAGTATTTT.